The table lists the clone carrying this T cell receptor beta chain with a count of one. The data stem from a study of control samples from healthy donors and cancer patients. Germline V gives CDR1 MNHEY, CDR2 SMNVEV (reference sequence). The CDR3 is 13 residues long. Trimming shortened V by 10 bases and J by 0 bases, and 9 bases separated the two germline ends. The data were produced by immunoSEQ multiplex PCR, yet TCRdb's version contains in-frame clones alone and is incomplete. Of under 40,000 clones listed, 83% are singletons. V and J are TRBV27 and TRBJ2-2; TRBD1 or TRBD2 may be the D gene (5 bases each). This TCR was sampled from a woman aged 55-70 years with lung cancer. Sequencing used PBMCs. The CDR3 loop reads CAIGTANTGELFF. CDR3 in DNA: TGTGCCATCGGGACGGCGAACACCGGGGAGCTGTTTTTT.